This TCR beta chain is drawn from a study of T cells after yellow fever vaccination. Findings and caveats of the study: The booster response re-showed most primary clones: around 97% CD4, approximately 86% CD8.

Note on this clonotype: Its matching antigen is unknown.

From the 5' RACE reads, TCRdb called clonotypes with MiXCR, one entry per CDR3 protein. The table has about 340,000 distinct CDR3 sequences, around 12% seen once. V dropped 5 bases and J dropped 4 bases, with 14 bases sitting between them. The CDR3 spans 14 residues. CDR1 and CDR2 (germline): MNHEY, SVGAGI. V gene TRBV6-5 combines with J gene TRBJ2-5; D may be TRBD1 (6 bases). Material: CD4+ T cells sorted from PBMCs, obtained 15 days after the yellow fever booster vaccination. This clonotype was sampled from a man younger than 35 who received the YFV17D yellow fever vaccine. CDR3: CASSPNRVRETQYF. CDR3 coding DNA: TGTGCCAGCAGTCCCAACAGGGTCCGAGAGACCCAGTACTTC.